This T cell receptor (beta chain) was identified in a study of T-cell reconstitution after alpha-beta-depleted transplantation in children (dated by TCRdb to the mid-2010s). About the study as a whole: Using TCR repertoire profiling, the study quantitatively followed how T-cell immune reconstitution unfolded in children after TCRalphabeta/CD19-depleted allogeneic hematopoietic cell transplantation.

Via the germline V gene (reference sequence), CDR1 is GTSNPN and CDR2 SVGIG. V loses 4 bases, J loses 9 bases, and the germline ends lie 19 bases apart. The CDR3 numbers 14 residues from cysteine through phenylalanine. Of all the DNA, just the CDR3 is kept, 42 bases in frame from base 1. The library was produced with PCR. Reads for this sample came from an Illumina HiSeq 2500. To normalize quantification of the TCRbeta repertoire, the TCR libraries were built with molecular barcoding that relied on unique molecular identifiers. TCRdb reanalyzed the raw reads on its own, using fastp at Q25 for trimming and MiXCR for clone calling, and kept in-frame beta chains. Rows are combined by CDR3 protein, so each entry shows the most common genes and DNA. Across this sample there are 75,000 to 100,000 distinct CDR3 sequences, with roughly 8% seen only once. The ten largest make up approximately 6.6% of the sample.

There are many counts of this clonotype. Its antigen remains unidentified. No quality values exist for individual bases; no much larger clone is one base distant. The V and J segments used are TRBV30 and TRBJ1-5, with a tentative D gene TRBD1 over 6 matching bases. The sample here was PBMCs from the stem cell graft donor, taken from the stem cell graft. This receptor was taken from a human donor who donated a stem cell graft to a child with congenital amegakaryocytic thrombocytopenia. The nucleotides are TGTGCCTGGAATACTGGACAGACCAAGATGCCCCAGCATTTT. Its product reads: CAWNTGQTKMPQHF.